One sample yielded the 27 T cell receptor beta chains listed below, sequenced in a study of T cell changes during pregnancy in multiple sclerosis. Clones were sequenced by immunoSEQ multiplex PCR, and TCRdb holds only the in-frame ones, with some missing. Here the sample spans 20,000 to 25,000 clones, under 95% being singletons. This sample comprised CD4+ T cells from peripheral blood mononuclear cells, obtained in the third trimester of pregnancy. The receptors were gathered from a female donor with multiple sclerosis, enrolled in a pregnancy study.

V is TRBV5-5 and J is TRBJ2-1; 10 nucleotides align to TRBD2. J was trimmed by 5 bases and V by 3 bases; bases with no gene match: 5. The CDR3 sequence is 15 residues long. Germline V lookup: CDR1 SGHKS, CDR2 YYEKEE (reference sequence). CDR3 sequence reads: CASSYSSGGDNEQFF. The CDR3 DNA is TGTGCCAGCAGCTATTCTAGCGGGGGAGACAATGAGCAGTTCTTC.

A few counts support this clone. V usage is TRBV2 and J usage is TRBJ1-1; D uncertain. The germline gives CDR1 SNHLY, CDR2 FYNNEI. The CDR3 consists of 14 residues. The V gene lost 6 bases and the J gene lost 6 bases, with 17 bases spanning the gap. CDR3 residues: CASREDGYDAEAFF. The CDR3 DNA sequence: TGTGCCAGCAGGGAGGACGGGTATGACGCTGAAGCTTTCTTT.

CDR3 in DNA: TGTGCTAGTGGACAATTAGCCGATGGCGCAAGGAGCAATCAGCCCCAGCATTTT. Translation gives CASGQLADGARSNQPQHF. The chain recombines TRBV12-5 with TRBJ1-5, with unresolved D. The CDR3 has 18 residues. Germline loops: CDR1 LGHNT, CDR2 FRNRAP. The V gene lost 6 bases and the J gene lost 1 base, with 22 bases spanning the gap.

V usage is TRBV4-1 and J usage is TRBJ1-1; D not resolved. This CDR3 is built from 15 residues. Germline CDR1 is MGHRA and CDR2 is YSYEKL. Trimming cost V 2 bases and J 0 bases, with 10 bases left between them. The CDR3 loop reads CASSQLSGMNTEAFF. CDR3 nucleotides: TGCGCCAGCAGCCAATTATCAGGAATGAACACTGAAGCTTTCTTT.

J is TRBJ1-1 and V is TRBV6-4, with D possibly matching TRBD1 (5 bases). With 3 bases removed from V and 10 bases from J, the gap between germline ends came to 15 bases. The CDR3 runs 13 residues. Germline CDR1 and CDR2: MRHNA and SNTAGT. The CDR3 bases are TGTGCCAGCAGTGAAGGGGCAGGCGGCCGAGCTTTCTTT. Translation gives CASSEGAGGRAFF.

The J gene is TRBJ1-4, the V gene TRBV2; TRBD1 is a possible D gene (6 bases). The CDR3 spans 13 residues. The germline V and J ends were trimmed by 6 bases and 8 bases, with 13 bases remaining between them. Germline V gene data show CDR1 as SNHLY and CDR2 as FYNNEI. The CDR3 DNA follows: TGTGCCAGCAGGGCAGGGGCGCGGGAAAAACTGTTTTTT. As protein: CASRAGAREKLFF.

The chain uses TRBV18 and TRBJ2-5, with a possible D match to TRBD1 (6 bases). The CDR3 contains 15 residues. V was pared by 6 bases and J by 1 base, with 15 bases between. Germline-derived CDR1 and CDR2 are KGHSH and LQKENI. CDR3: CASSQNRDLQETQYF. The DNA of the CDR3 is TGTGCCAGCTCCCAAAACAGGGACCTCCAAGAGACCCAGTACTTC.

J is TRBJ2-7 and V is TRBV5-1; 10 nucleotides line up with TRBD1. The CDR3 contains 14 residues. V trimming: 5 bases; J trimming: 4 bases; junction bases outside the gene matches: 6. The germline V gene encodes CDR1 SGHRS and CDR2 YFSETQ. This CDR3 reads CASSRDRGRYEQYF. CDR3 DNA sequence: TGCGCCAGCAGTCGGGACAGGGGTAGATACGAGCAGTACTTC.

In this sample, this clone turned up once. The gene calls are TRBV7-2 and TRBJ2-7; the D gene is possibly TRBD2 (6 bases). Germline CDR1 reads SGHTA; CDR2 reads FQGNSA. Trimming removed 2 bases at V and 5 bases at J, with 22 bases between. The CDR3 length is 17 residues. CDR3 in amino acids: CASSLLGGASSGDEQYF. DNA of the CDR3: TGTGCCAGCAGCTTACTTGGAGGGGCAAGTTCTGGTGACGAGCAGTACTTC. The variable domain in full, with the rest retrieved from reference TRBV7-2 and TRBJ2-7, is GAGVSQSPSNKVTEKGKDVELRCDPISGHTALYWYRQSLGQGLEFLIYFQGNSAPDKSGLPSDRFSAERTGGSVSTLTIQRTQQEDSAVYLCASSLLGGASSGDEQYFGPGTRLTVT.

This chain links TRBV6-6 with TRBJ1-2; weak D call: TRBD1 (5 bases). Trimming left V 2 bases short and J 3 bases short, with 13 bases between. This CDR3 region has 15 residues. CDR1 and CDR2 from the germline V gene are MNHNY and SVGAGI (reference sequence). The CDR3 here is CASSYRGGPDYGYTF. CDR3 sequence (DNA): TGTGCCAGCAGTTACCGGGGGGGACCCGACTATGGCTACACCTTC.

The rearrangement links TRBV5-4 to TRBJ1-2; D is unresolved. The CDR3 is made up of 14 amino acids. From germline, CDR1 is SGHNT and CDR2 YYREEE (reference sequence). Trimming removed 0 bases at V and 0 bases at J, with 6 bases between. The CDR3 is CASSLELANYGYTF. For the CDR3, the DNA is TGTGCCAGCAGCTTGGAATTAGCTAACTATGGCTACACCTTC.

V usage is TRBV5-1 and J usage is TRBJ1-3; 7 nucleotides line up with TRBD1. After removal of 4 bases from V and 6 bases from J, the junction contained 7 bases not matched to a gene. Germline CDR1 SGHRS, CDR2 YFSETQ. The CDR3 is made up of 14 amino acids. In DNA form, the CDR3 reads TGCGCCAGCAGCGATACAGGGGCAGCAAACACCATATATTTT. Encoded protein: CASSDTGAANTIYF.

This rearrangement joins TRBV21-1 to TRBJ2-3; the table's D call TRBD2 went unverified against the DNA. TRBV21-1 is a listed pseudogene. This CDR3 is 17 amino acids long. The CDR3 sequence is CASSKEARLAAPDTQYF. Written as DNA, the CDR3 is TGTGCCAGCAGCAAAGAGGCACGGCTAGCAGCACCAGATACGCAGTATTTT.

The chain's CDR3 is CASSPLTPGQGSTFF. The CDR3 nucleotides read TGTGCCAGCTCACCGTTAACCCCGGGACAGGGATCGACTTTCTTT. V gene TRBV18 combines with J gene TRBJ1-1; 9 bases line up with TRBD1. Germline loops: CDR1 KGHSH, CDR2 LQKENI. This CDR3 is 15 amino acids long. V lost 3 bases, J lost 12 bases, and 14 bases stayed unmatched.

The chain links TRBV7-2 to TRBJ1-2; D ambiguous. This CDR3 has 14 residues. Germline-derived CDR1 and CDR2 are SGHTA and FQGNSA. The germline V and J ends were trimmed by 0 bases and 7 bases, with 12 bases remaining between them. The CDR3 spells CASSLAAAGGGYTF. The CDR3, as DNA: TGTGCCAGCAGCTTAGCGGCGGCAGGAGGTGGCTACACCTTC.

The V call is TRBV29-1, the J call TRBJ1-1; 7 bases align to TRBD1. This CDR3 comprises 14 residues. Germline V gene lookup returns CDR1 SQVTM and CDR2 ANQGSEA. J gave up 4 bases and V 5 bases, and 10 bases lay outside the gene matches. The CDR3 nucleotides are TGCAGCGTTTTTTTAGGCAGGGGGTCCACTGAAGCTTTCTTT. Amino acids: CSVFLGRGSTEAFF.

Only one count was recorded for this clone. V gene TRBV4-1 combines with J gene TRBJ1-1, with D tentatively TRBD1 (6 bases). Germline values: CDR1 MGHRA, CDR2 YSYEKL. The CDR3 totals 17 residues. Trimming removed 0 bases from V and 6 bases from J, with 20 bases in between. CDR3 loop: CASSQDVGGGSGPEAFF. DNA for the CDR3: TGCGCCAGCAGCCAAGATGTGGGAGGGGGGTCTGGTCCTGAAGCTTTCTTT.

This chain uses TRBV7-6 with TRBJ2-3; possibly TRBD2 for D (7 bases). Trimming removed 5 bases from V and 4 bases from J, with 22 bases in between. CDR1 and CDR2 (germline): SGHVS, FNYEAQ. This CDR3 region has 17 residues. Here the CDR3 DNA reads TGTGCCAGCAGCCCCCGAGGGGGGGCGTCCATTCCAGATACGCAGTATTTT. Translated, it gives CASSPRGGASIPDTQYF.

The chain has TRBV12-5 and TRBJ1-5; the D gene is possibly TRBD1 (6 bases). Germline V gives CDR1 LGHNT, CDR2 FRNRAP. The V and J ends lost 3 bases and 1 base respectively, with 7 bases between them. This CDR3 region has 14 residues. The CDR3 bases are TGTGCTAGTGGTTTCGGACAGAGCAATCAGCCCCAGCATTTT. Protein product: CASGFGQSNQPQHF.

The chain couples TRBV28 to TRBJ1-6; TRBD1 matches at 7 bases. The CDR3 totals 13 residues. From germline, CDR1 is MDHEN and CDR2 SYDVKM. The J segment lost 13 bases and the V segment lost 5 bases, leaving 8 bases of the junction unmatched. The CDR3: CASSPVHRGPLHF. CDR3 DNA: TGTGCCAGCAGTCCCGTCCACAGGGGCCCCCTCCACTTT.

The chain carries TRBV5-1 and TRBJ2-3, with TRBD2 matching over 8 bases. Germline CDR1 SGHRS, CDR2 YFSETQ. The J segment lost 5 bases and the V segment lost 0 bases, leaving 11 bases of the junction unmatched. The CDR3 sequence is 17 residues long. CDR3 region: CASSLARSAGAGDTQYF. The CDR3 DNA reads as TGCGCCAGCAGCTTGGCGAGATCAGCGGGGGCAGGAGATACGCAGTATTTT.

The J gene is TRBJ1-5, the V gene TRBV2; D is uncertain. The CDR3 contains 13 residues. Germline-derived CDR1 and CDR2 are SNHLY and FYNNEI. V dropped 6 bases and J dropped 5 bases, with 11 bases sitting between them. In nucleotides, the CDR3 is TGTGCCAGCAGGGTAGACACCCATCAGCCCCAGCATTTT. Encoded protein: CASRVDTHQPQHF.

The gene calls are TRBV6-1 and TRBJ2-1; TRBD2 agrees at 10 bases. V was pared by 4 bases and J by 8 bases, with 11 bases of the junction left unmatched. This CDR3 has 16 residues. Germline V gives CDR1 MNHNS, CDR2 SASEGT. Written as DNA, the CDR3 is TGTGCCAGCAGTGGGCTCGAAGCGGGGGGGCCCTATGAGCAGTTCTTC. It yields the protein CASSGLEAGGPYEQFF.

V gene TRBV2 combines with J gene TRBJ1-5; 8 positions agree with TRBD1. In germline, CDR1 is SNHLY, CDR2 FYNNEI. V gave up 8 bases and J gave up 2 bases; unmatched junction bases: 5. The CDR3 is 14 amino acids. Written as DNA, the CDR3 is TGTGCCAGCCGTCAGGACAGGGGCAATCAGCCCCAGCATTTT. It translates to CASRQDRGNQPQHF.

The rearrangement uses TRBV5-8 and TRBJ1-4; D perhaps matches TRBD1 (6 bases). The CDR3 totals 14 residues. CDR1 is SGHTS and CDR2 is YDEGEE in the germline V gene. Trimming removed 3 bases from V and 8 bases from J, with 14 bases in between. This CDR3 is CASSWSGAGEKLFF. The CDR3 DNA sequence: TGTGCCAGCAGCTGGTCAGGGGCTGGGGAAAAACTGTTTTTT.

The gene calls are TRBV5-1 and TRBJ2-3, with 7 bases matching TRBD1. Germline V lookup: CDR1 SGHRS, CDR2 YFSETQ. The CDR3 covers 15 residues. The ends lost 3 bases at V and 3 bases at J; junction bases unmatched: 7. The CDR3 protein is CASSSKLQGTDTQYF. Here the CDR3 DNA reads TGCGCCAGCAGCTCTAAATTACAGGGGACAGATACGCAGTATTTT.

This clone is medium-sized (0.01 to 0.1%) in the sample. The DNA of the CDR3 is TGTGCCAGCAAGGGGGGGAACGGCTACACCTTC. Protein product: CASKGGNGYTF. The chain joins TRBV2 to TRBJ1-2, with TRBD1 as a possible D gene (6 bases). The CDR3 runs 11 residues. Looked up from germline, CDR1 is SNHLY and CDR2 is FYNNEI. V gave up 7 bases and J gave up 8 bases, with 11 bases separating them.